This T cell receptor beta chain was obtained from a study of blood T cells in healthy people across ages. The study's findings and limits: Bulk PBMC profiling left naive and antigen-experienced comparisons inconclusive. Comparison with aged donors showed that long-lived donors had more naive CD4+ cells and higher diversity.

Next came a second PCR, run for about 7 to 12 cycles, which used a sample-barcoded 5' primer along with a J-beta primer mix. Each TCR beta cDNA got a 12-nucleotide random molecular identifier. Each of the samples gave a minimum of 2.5 million paired-end reads that contained CDR3. Each CDR3 protein is one row after TCRdb ran MiXCR on the 5' RACE reads. Seen here are about 2 million distinct CDR3 sequences, around 50% observed once, and the top ten hold around 2.1%. Germline V lookup: CDR1 SGHVS, CDR2 FQNEAQ. V lost 6 bases to trimming and J lost 5 bases; unmatched junction nucleotides: 7. This CDR3 has 15 amino acids. On this clonotype itself: Its antigen remains unidentified.

Source material: blood. The receptor comes from a woman between 40 and 50 years old in good health. This sequence joins TRBV7-8 and TRBJ1-6; 7 nucleotides align to TRBD1. The CDR3 here is CASRKPGTDNSPLHF. The CDR3 DNA reads as TGTGCCAGCAGGAAACCCGGGACAGATAATTCACCCCTCCACTTT.